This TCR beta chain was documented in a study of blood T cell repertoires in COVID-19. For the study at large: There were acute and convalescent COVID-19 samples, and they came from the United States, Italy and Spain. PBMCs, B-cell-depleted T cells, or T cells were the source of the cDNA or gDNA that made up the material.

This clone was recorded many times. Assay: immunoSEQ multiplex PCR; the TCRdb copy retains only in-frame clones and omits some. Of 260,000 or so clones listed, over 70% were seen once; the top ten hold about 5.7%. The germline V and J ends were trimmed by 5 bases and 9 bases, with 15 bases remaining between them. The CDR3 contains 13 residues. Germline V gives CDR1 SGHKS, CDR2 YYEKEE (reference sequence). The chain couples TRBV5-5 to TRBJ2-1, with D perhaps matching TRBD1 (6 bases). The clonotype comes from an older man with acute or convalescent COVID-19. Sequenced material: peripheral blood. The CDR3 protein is CASSWGPGVEQFF. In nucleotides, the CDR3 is TGTGCCAGCAGTTGGGGGCCTGGGGTTGAGCAGTTCTTC.